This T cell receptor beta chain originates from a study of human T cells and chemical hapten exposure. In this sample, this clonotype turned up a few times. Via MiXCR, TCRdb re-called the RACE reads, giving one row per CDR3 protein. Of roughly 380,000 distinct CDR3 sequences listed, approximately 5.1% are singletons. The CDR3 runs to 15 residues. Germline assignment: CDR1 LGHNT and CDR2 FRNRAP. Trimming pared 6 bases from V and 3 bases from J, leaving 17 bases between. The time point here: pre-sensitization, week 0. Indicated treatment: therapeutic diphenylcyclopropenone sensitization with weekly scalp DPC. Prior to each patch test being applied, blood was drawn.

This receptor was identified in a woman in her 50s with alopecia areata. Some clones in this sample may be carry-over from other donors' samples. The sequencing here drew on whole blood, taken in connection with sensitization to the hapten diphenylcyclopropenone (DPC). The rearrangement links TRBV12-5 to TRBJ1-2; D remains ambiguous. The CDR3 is CASGPGPREYYGYTF. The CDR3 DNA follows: TGTGCTAGTGGCCCTGGACCAAGGGAGTACTATGGCTACACCTTC.